The rows below give T cell receptor beta chains drawn from one sample of a study of memory CD4+ T cells and cytomegalovirus serostatus. Measured with immunoSEQ multiplex PCR; TCRdb has only the in-frame clones, and not every one. In the table there are approximately 46,000 clones, roughly 73% of which are singletons. The sample was memory CD4+ T cells from blood. These TCRs come from an adult in good health and CMV-seronegative. CDR3s include the opening cysteine and the closing phenylalanine or tryptophan. Each record gives: J gene, clone size, V gene, D gene, CDR3 DNA, CDR3 protein. The D gene is left open where the match is weak. Clone size is stated in some rows and not others, as once, few, many or a class when expanded.

>TRBJ2-7|-|TRBV6-1|-
TGTGCCGCCACAGGGGAGGCTGTCTACGAGCAGTACTTC
CAATGEAVYEQYF
>TRBJ1-2|medium-sized|TRBV6-1|-
TGTGCCAGCAGTGATGCTAACTATGGCTACACCTTC
CASSDANYGYTF
>TRBJ1-2|-|TRBV30|-
TGTGCCTGGAGCCAGCAGGTTAGGAACTATGGCTACACCTTC
CAWSQQVRNYGYTF
>TRBJ1-6|-|TRBV9|-
TGTGCCAGCAGCTCAACAACAGGGTTGGGTTCACCCCTCCACTTT
CASSSTTGLGSPLHF
>TRBJ1-2|-|TRBV5-4|-
TGTGCCAGCAGCTGGGCCGTCACGAAGGACAGTTCGGGCTACACCTTC
CASSWAVTKDSSGYTF
>TRBJ1-4|-|TRBV5-5|-
TGTGCCAGCAGCTTGGAGGGGATGCCTAATGAAAAACTGTTTTTT
CASSLEGMPNEKLFF
>TRBJ1-3|-|TRBV7-6|TRBD1
TGTGCCAGCAGCTTAGTGGCAGGACAGGGTTTCTCTGGAAACACCATATATTTT
CASSLVAGQGFSGNTIYF
>TRBJ1-5|-|TRBV28|TRBD1
TGTGCCAGCAGTTTACCAGGGGGCAGGGATCAGCCCCAGCATTTT
CASSLPGGRDQPQHF
>TRBJ1-1|-|TRBV5-4|-
TGTGCCAGCAGCGGATCACAGTGGTCGGCGTTCTTT
CASSGSQWSAFF
>TRBJ2-5|-|TRBV10-3|-
TGTGCCGTCCGGGACACCAGTCACCAAGAGACCCAGTACTTC
CAVRDTSHQETQYF
>TRBJ1-1|-|TRBV6-1|-
TGTGCCAGCTCTCTCGGACCGGGGCCCAACACTGAAGCTTTCTTT
CASSLGPGPNTEAFF
>TRBJ1-2|-|TRBV7-9|-
TGTGCCAGCAGCGTCATAACCGGGGTGCAGGACTATGGCTACACCTTC
CASSVITGVQDYGYTF
>TRBJ2-5|-|TRBV11-2|-
TGTGCCAGCAGCCTCGGCACTCAAGAGACCCAGTACTTC
CASSLGTQETQYF
>TRBJ2-7|medium-sized|TRBV19|TRBD1
TGTGCCAGTAGTGTACGCTCCGGGACAGGGGTCGACGAGCAGTACTTC
CASSVRSGTGVDEQYF
>TRBJ2-7|-|TRBV2|-
TGTGCCAGCAGCCTGACAGTTCTCGGGTACGAGCAGTACTTC
CASSLTVLGYEQYF
>TRBJ2-1|few|TRBV5-1|-
TGCGCCAGCAGCACAGGGACGACCAATGAGCAGTTCTTC
CASSTGTTNEQFF
>TRBJ1-2|-|TRBV7-9|TRBD1
TGTGCCAGCTCTCCGGGACAGGGGTTCGGCTACACCTTC
CASSPGQGFGYTF
>TRBJ2-1|-|TRBV2|TRBD1
TGTGCCACCGCCGAACAGGGGCCGTCCCAGGAGCAGTTCTTC
CATAEQGPSQEQFF
>TRBJ1-5|medium-sized|TRBV2|TRBD1
TGTGCCAGCATTAGAGACAGGGGAGTCAATCAGCCCCAGCATTTT
CASIRDRGVNQPQHF
>TRBJ1-2|-|TRBV28|-
TGTGCCAGCAGTTCTCGGGACCGAGGCTACACCTTC
CASSSRDRGYTF
>TRBJ2-1|-|TRBV4-2|-
TGTGCCAGCAGCCAAGCCGAGGAGGGGGACAATGAGCAGTTCTTC
CASSQAEEGDNEQFF
>TRBJ2-7|-|TRBV7-6|TRBD2
TGTGCCAGCAGCTTAGGGACTAGCGGGGTCTACGAGCAGTACTTC
CASSLGTSGVYEQYF
>TRBJ2-5|-|TRBV5-1|TRBD1
TGCGCCAGCAGCTTGGACCTTCCAGGGGGCATGGGTCGGTTGGAGACCCAGTACTTC
CASSLDLPGGMGRLETQYF
>TRBJ2-2|-|TRBV6-5|-
TGTGCCAGCACACAGGGAGCGAACACCGGGGAGCTGTTTTTT
CASTQGANTGELFF
>TRBJ1-4|-|TRBV9|TRBD1
TGTGCCAGCAGCGTCCAGGGGGCTAATGAAAAACTGTTTTTT
CASSVQGANEKLFF
>TRBJ1-3|few|TRBV28|-
TGTGCCAGCAGCTTAACAGGAGCTGTTGGAAACACCATATATTTT
CASSLTGAVGNTIYF
>TRBJ2-2|-|TRBV7-8|-
TGTGCCAGCAGCTTAGGGCTAGTGGGAGGCACCGGGGAGCTGTTTTTT
CASSLGLVGGTGELFF
>TRBJ2-4|once|TRBV7-2|TRBD1
TGTGCCAGCAGCCAGCGACAGGGGAAAGACATTCAGTACTTC
CASSQRQGKDIQYF
>TRBJ1-5|-|TRBV2|-
TGTGCCAGCAGTGAATATGGCAGGGATCAGCCCCAGCATTTT
CASSEYGRDQPQHF
>TRBJ1-1|few|TRBV15|-
TGTGCCACCAGCAGAGATCGGGCAGGGCTTGAAGCTTTCTTT
CATSRDRAGLEAFF
>TRBJ2-5|-|TRBV7-9|TRBD2
TGTGCCAGCAGCTTACTGGCTAGCGGGGACCAAGAGACCCAGTACTTC
CASSLLASGDQETQYF
>TRBJ2-3|-|TRBV5-1|-
TGCGCCAGCAGCTTGAATTCCCCAGATACGCAGTATTTT
CASSLNSPDTQYF
>TRBJ2-5|-|TRBV19|TRBD1
TGTGCCAGCGCCGAGCGACAGGGTGGGTCAGAGACCCAGTACTTC
CASAERQGGSETQYF
>TRBJ2-7|-|TRBV19|TRBD1
TGTGCCACCCAGGGACAGAATTCCTACGAGCAGTACTTC
CATQGQNSYEQYF
>TRBJ2-6|-|TRBV5-1|-
TGCGCCAGCAGCCTACCCGCTGGGGCCAACGTCCTGACTTTC
CASSLPAGANVLTF
>TRBJ2-7|-|TRBV4-2|-
TGTGCCAGCAGCCAAGGAAGCCTAGCCGAAGTCTACGAGCAGTACTTC
CASSQGSLAEVYEQYF
>TRBJ1-2|-|TRBV25-1|-
TGTGCCAGCAGTGAATTTGAGGACTATGGCTACACCTTC
CASSEFEDYGYTF
>TRBJ2-3|-|TRBV19|TRBD2
TGTGCCAGTAGTATCTTAGCGGGGGTCACAGATACGCAGTATTTT
CASSILAGVTDTQYF
>TRBJ1-1|medium-sized|TRBV18|-
TGTGCCAGCTCCCGTACAGGGATGAACACTGAAGCTTTCTTT
CASSRTGMNTEAFF
>TRBJ1-4|-|TRBV2|-
TGTGCCAGCATAAGGTGGAATAATGAAAAACTGTTTTTT
CASIRWNNEKLFF
>TRBJ1-1|-|TRBV18|TRBD1
TGTGCCAGCGAAGACAGGGGGTTCACTGAAGCTTTCTTT
CASEDRGFTEAFF
>TRBJ2-7|-|TRBV2|-
TGTGCCAGCGGGTACGAGCAGTACTTC
CASGYEQYF
>TRBJ1-5|-|TRBV12-5|TRBD1
TGTGCTAGTGGACTCCGGGACAGGAGCAATCAGCCCCAGCATTTT
CASGLRDRSNQPQHF
>TRBJ2-2|-|TRBV2|-
TGTGCCAGCAGAATCTCAGAGAACACCGGGGAGCTGTTTTTT
CASRISENTGELFF
>TRBJ2-5|once|TRBV5-6|TRBD1
TGTGCCAGCAGCGCCACGACAGGGGGCTATGAGACCCAGTACTTC
CASSATTGGYETQYF
>TRBJ2-3|-|TRBV7-2|-
TGTGCCAGCAGCTTAGAGGCGAGTGGGGGCCCAGATACGCAGTATTTT
CASSLEASGGPDTQYF
>TRBJ2-5|-|TRBV2|-
TGTGCCAGCTTAGAAGCGGAGATTCAAGAGACCCAGTACTTC
CASLEAEIQETQYF
>TRBJ1-2|-|TRBV18|-
TGTGCCAGCTCCAGGGACGGAGCTAACTATGGCTACACCTTC
CASSRDGANYGYTF
>TRBJ1-6|-|TRBV4-1|-
TGCGCCAGCAGCCAAGATCGGGCGCGCTCCTATAATTCACCCCTCCACTTT
CASSQDRARSYNSPLHF
>TRBJ1-5|-|TRBV19|-
TGTGCCAGTAGTTTGCGCAATCAGCCCCAGCATTTT
CASSLRNQPQHF
>TRBJ2-5|-|TRBV5-1|-
TGCGCCAGCAGCGAGCAGGGCCCCTTGTACTTC
CASSEQGPLYF
>TRBJ1-1|few|TRBV29-1|TRBD1
TGCAGCCTGCACAGGGGAGTGGGCACTGAAGCTTTCTTT
CSLHRGVGTEAFF
>TRBJ1-5|-|TRBV6-6|-
TGTGCCAGCAGAAGACTAACAGGGTTGAATCAGCCCCAGCATTTT
CASRRLTGLNQPQHF